Sequencing of this TCR beta chain was carried out in a study of regulatory T cells in long-lasting Graves disease. Indicated time point: newly diagnosed GD, antithyroid drugs for less than 3 months. Making the TCR library involved RNA that had been extracted from PBMCs. Tubes containing EDTA received approximately 9.8 milliliters of drawn peripheral blood. Libraries of TCR beta came from iRepertoire HTBI primers plus Arm-PCR of CDR3 regions. Original processing methods: Identified segments across samples numbered some 62 TRBV and roughly 15 TRBJ. Each CDR3 protein gets one entry after TCRdb re-called the multiplex PCR reads with MiXCR. The V and J calls and clone size come from TCRdb's table, not from the authors' own analysis. The table includes roughly 400,000 distinct CDR3 sequences, about 17% detected once. V lost 1 base and J lost 4, with 14 bases in between. CDR3 length: 15 amino acids. Per germline, CDR1 DFQATT and CDR2 SNEGSKA (reference sequence).

The sample was also linked to a second study, of T cells in Graves' hyperthyroidism and ophthalmopathy.

Material: peripheral blood mononuclear cells (PBMCs), obtained at new diagnosis, from a patient treated with antithyroid drugs. The chain has TRBV20-1 and TRBJ2-1; D gene uncertain. This TCR was sampled from a woman younger than 30 with Graves disease. CDR3: CSARAPSNSYNEQFF. The CDR3 DNA is TGCAGTGCTAGAGCCCCGTCGAATTCTTACAATGAGCAGTTCTTC.